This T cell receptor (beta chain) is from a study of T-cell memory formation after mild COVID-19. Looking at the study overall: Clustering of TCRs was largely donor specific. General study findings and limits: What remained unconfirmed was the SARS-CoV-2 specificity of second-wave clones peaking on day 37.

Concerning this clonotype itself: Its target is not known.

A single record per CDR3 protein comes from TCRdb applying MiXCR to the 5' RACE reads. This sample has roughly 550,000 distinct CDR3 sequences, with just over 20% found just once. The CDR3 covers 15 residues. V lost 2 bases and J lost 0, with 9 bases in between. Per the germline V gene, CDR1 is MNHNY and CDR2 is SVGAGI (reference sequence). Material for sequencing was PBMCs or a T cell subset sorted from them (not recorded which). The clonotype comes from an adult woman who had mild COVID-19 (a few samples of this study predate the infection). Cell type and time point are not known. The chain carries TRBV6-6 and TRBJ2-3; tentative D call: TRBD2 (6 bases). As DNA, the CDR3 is TGTGCCAGCAGTTACGCGGGGCACAGCACAGATACGCAGTATTTT. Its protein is CASSYAGHSTDTQYF.